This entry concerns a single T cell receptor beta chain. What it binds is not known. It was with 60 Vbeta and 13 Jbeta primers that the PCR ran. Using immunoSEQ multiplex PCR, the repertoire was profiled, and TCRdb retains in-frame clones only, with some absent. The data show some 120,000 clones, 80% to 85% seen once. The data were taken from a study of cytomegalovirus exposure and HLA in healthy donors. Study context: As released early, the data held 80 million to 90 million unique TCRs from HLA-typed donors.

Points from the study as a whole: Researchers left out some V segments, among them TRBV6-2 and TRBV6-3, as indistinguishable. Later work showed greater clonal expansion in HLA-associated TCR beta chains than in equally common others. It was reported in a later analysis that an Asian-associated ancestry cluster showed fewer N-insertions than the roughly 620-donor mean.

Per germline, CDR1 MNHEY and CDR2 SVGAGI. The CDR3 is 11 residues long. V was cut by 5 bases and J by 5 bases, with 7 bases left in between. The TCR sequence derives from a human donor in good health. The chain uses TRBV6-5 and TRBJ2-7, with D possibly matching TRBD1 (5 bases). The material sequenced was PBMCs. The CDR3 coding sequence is TGTGCCAGCAGTGAGACAGACGAGCAGTACTTC. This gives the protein CASSETDEQYF.